A single sample is the source of the 18 T cell receptor beta chains below, sequenced in a study of blood T cell repertoires in COVID-19. Assay used: immunoSEQ multiplex PCR; TCRdb lists only in-frame clones, some missing. This sample has more than 300,000 clones; 80% to 90% occur once, and the top ten carry less than 11%. Input material: peripheral blood. These receptors originate from a woman in her twenties or thirties with COVID-19, enrolled during active disease.

The chain carries TRBV29-1 and TRBJ2-7, with D uncertain. CDR1 and CDR2 (germline): SQVTM, ANQGSEA. The V end was cut by 6 bases, the J end by 2 bases, with 8 bases between. The CDR3 extends over 11 amino acids. CDR3 residues: CSVEVAYEQYF. In nucleotides, the CDR3 is TGCAGCGTAGAGGTAGCCTACGAGCAGTACTTC.

V usage is TRBV28 and J usage is TRBJ2-1, with 7 bases that match TRBD2. CDR3 length equals 14 residues. From germline, CDR1 is MDHEN and CDR2 SYDVKM. With 7 bases clipped from V and 0 bases from J, the junction kept 3 bases outside the gene matches. In nucleotides, the CDR3 is TGTGCCAGCACTAGCGGAAGCTCCTACAATGAGCAGTTCTTC. This codes for CASTSGSSYNEQFF. Supplemented by reference TRBV28 and TRBJ2-1, the full variable domain reads DVKVTQSSRYLVKRTGEKVFLECVQDMDHENMFWYRQDPGLGLRLIYFSYDVKMKEKGDIPEGYSVSREKKERFSLILESASTNQTSMYLCASTSGSSYNEQFFGPGTRLTVL.

The chain employs TRBV7-8 and TRBJ1-5; D is undetermined. The CDR3 length is 15 residues. V was clipped by 1 base and J by 7 bases, with 14 bases between them. CDR1 and CDR2 from the germline V gene are SGHVS and FQNEAQ. CDR3 in amino acids: CASSLVAGSGQPQHF. The CDR3 DNA is TGTGCCAGCAGCTTAGTTGCCGGCTCGGGGCAGCCCCAGCATTTT.

V gene TRBV19 combines with J gene TRBJ2-5; maybe TRBD2 (6 bases). Germline-derived CDR1 and CDR2 are LNHDA and SQIVND (reference sequence). Trimming removed 6 bases at V and 2 bases at J, with 16 bases between. The CDR3 is 15 residues long. In nucleotides, the CDR3 is TGTGCCAGTAGCTTTCGTACTAGCCCTCAAGAGACCCAGTACTTC. This encodes CASSFRTSPQETQYF.

This clone was observed once. This CDR3 reads CAISESIQAGLQETQYF. Written as DNA, the CDR3 is TGTGCCATCAGTGAGTCTATTCAGGCGGGGCTCCAAGAGACCCAGTACTTC. J is TRBJ2-5 and V is TRBV10-3; tentatively, D is TRBD2 (6 bases). Germline V CDR1 and CDR2: ENHRY, SYGVKD. V was clipped by 0 bases and J by 1 base, with 15 bases between them. The CDR3 has 17 residues.

The rearrangement links TRBV6-5 to TRBJ2-7; 8 bases fit TRBD1. The CDR3 covers 15 residues. V lost 5 bases and J lost 0; bases outside the gene matches: 6. Germline V CDR1 and CDR2: MNHEY, SVGAGI. The CDR3 coding sequence is TGTGCCAGCAGTAGCGGACAGGGACCCTCCTACGAGCAGTACTTC. Translated: CASSSGQGPSYEQYF.

The V and J genes are TRBV10-3 and TRBJ1-1, with a possible D match to TRBD1 (6 bases). V was shortened by 8 bases and J by 6 bases, with 13 bases between the two germline ends. Germline CDR1 ENHRY, CDR2 SYGVKD. The CDR3 loop spans 12 amino acids. The CDR3 loop reads CAIFGGGPEAFF. CDR3 nucleotides: TGTGCCATCTTTGGCGGGGGGCCTGAAGCTTTCTTT.

This clone has only a few counts. This sequence joins TRBV10-3 and TRBJ1-4; D is possibly TRBD1 (5 bases). Trimming removed 10 bases from V and 0 bases from J, with 12 bases in between. The CDR3 spans 14 residues. Germline V gene data show CDR1 as ENHRY and CDR2 as SYGVKD. CDR3 sequence reads: CASGEGTTNEKLFF. The CDR3 nucleotides are TGTGCCAGTGGGGAGGGGACAACTAATGAAAAACTGTTTTTT.

The chain combines TRBV11-2 with TRBJ2-7; weak D call: TRBD1 (6 bases). Germline-derived CDR1 and CDR2 are SGHAT and FQNNGV. The CDR3 is made up of 14 amino acids. The ends were cut back, 4 bases at V and 2 bases at J, with 12 bases in the middle. CDR3 residues: CASSSRGYPYEQYF. The DNA for the CDR3 is TGTGCCAGCAGCTCCAGGGGTTACCCCTACGAGCAGTACTTC. The variable domain in full, completed from reference TRBV11-2 and TRBJ2-7, reads EAGVAQSPRYKIIEKRQSVAFWCNPISGHATLYWYQQILGQGPKLLIQFQNNGVVDDSQLPKDRFSAERLKGVDSTLKIQPAKLEDSAVYLCASSSRGYPYEQYFGPGTRLTVT.

V usage is TRBV7-9 and J usage is TRBJ2-7; 14 bases fit TRBD2. CDR1 is SEHNR and CDR2 is FQNEAQ in the germline V gene (reference sequence). CDR3 length: 16 residues. V shed 5 bases, J shed 5 bases, and the junction held 8 bases outside the gene matches. CDR3 nucleotide sequence: TGTGCCAGCAGCCTACCGGGACTAGCGGGAGCCCACGAGCAGTACTTC. Amino acids: CASSLPGLAGAHEQYF.

The chain uses TRBV5-1 and TRBJ2-3; the match to TRBD2 covers 14 bases. Looked up from germline, CDR1 is SGHRS and CDR2 is YFSETQ. The J segment lost 2 bases and the V segment lost 4 bases, leaving 9 bases of the junction unmatched. The CDR3 is 18 amino acids. This CDR3 reads CASSGGLAGGVATDTQYF. CDR3 coding DNA: TGCGCCAGCAGCGGAGGACTAGCGGGAGGTGTAGCCACAGATACGCAGTATTTT.

The V call is TRBV12-3 or TRBV12-4, the J call TRBJ2-3; possible D gene TRBD2, 5 bases. The CDR3 consists of 13 residues. V lost 6 bases and J lost 5, with 12 bases in between. CDR3 sequence reads: CASRPASRDTQYF. CDR3 bases: TGTGCCAGCAGACCCGCTAGCCGAGATACGCAGTATTTT.

This chain connects TRBV7-6 to TRBJ2-1; D is unresolved. Germline CDR1 SGHVS, CDR2 FNYEAQ. Between the trimmed V and J ends, which lost 5 bases and 7 bases, there was a span of 9 bases. The CDR3 has 12 residues. CDR3 nucleotide sequence: TGTGCCAGCAGCATAACAAAGAATGAGCAGTTCTTC. It specifies CASSITKNEQFF.

The chain carries TRBV2 and TRBJ1-1, with unresolved D. The CDR3 loop spans 12 amino acids. V was shortened by 7 bases and J by 0 bases, with 6 bases between the two germline ends. Germline CDR1 reads SNHLY; CDR2 reads FYNNEI. The CDR3 is CASIRVNTEAFF. In DNA, the CDR3 is TGTGCCAGCATTAGAGTGAACACTGAAGCTTTCTTT.

CDR3 coding DNA: TGTGCCAGCAGCTTAGAAGCGCCCAGCTCCTACGAGCAGTACTTC. Translating it yields CASSLEAPSSYEQYF. This sequence joins TRBV7-2 and TRBJ2-7, with no clear D. The CDR3 spans 15 residues. CDR1 and CDR2 from the germline V gene are SGHTA and FQGNSA. Trimming pared 1 base from V and 0 bases from J, leaving 10 bases between.

V gene TRBV5-6 combines with J gene TRBJ2-7; TRBD2 is a possible D gene (6 bases). Germline CDR1 reads SGHDT; CDR2 reads YYEEEE. The V end was cut by 4 bases, the J end by 0 bases, with 17 bases between. This CDR3 has 16 residues. The CDR3 sequence: CASSGGSSAISYEQYF. For the CDR3, the DNA is TGTGCCAGCAGCGGGGGGTCATCTGCCATCTCCTACGAGCAGTACTTC.

This clone was observed once. The chain couples TRBV7-3 to TRBJ2-3; the D gene is possibly TRBD2 (5 bases). Trimming cost V 5 bases and J 0 bases, with 12 bases left between them. CDR1 is SGHTA and CDR2 is FQGTGA in the germline V gene. This CDR3 comprises 15 residues. The CDR3 loop is CASSPRRASTDTQYF. The CDR3 DNA is TGTGCCAGCAGCCCCAGGCGGGCGAGCACAGATACGCAGTATTTT.

This clone was counted a single time. The chain recombines TRBV11-2 with TRBJ2-7; TRBD1 matches at 8 bases. The CDR3 has 15 amino acids. CDR1 is SGHAT and CDR2 is FQNNGV in the germline V gene. The J segment lost 3 bases and the V segment lost 1 base, leaving 5 bases of the junction unmatched. CDR3 coding DNA: TGTGCCAGCAGCTTAGGGAGGACAGGGTACTACGAGCAGTACTTC. Translation: CASSLGRTGYYEQYF.